A selection of T cell receptor beta chains follows, all from one sample in a study of T cells after yellow fever vaccination. TCRdb ran MiXCR on the 5' RACE reads and lists one entry per CDR3 protein. The table records some 120,000 distinct CDR3 sequences, 8% to 9.5% of them present only once. The starting material was CD8+ T cells sorted from PBMCs, obtained 45 days after the yellow fever booster vaccination. The receptors were gathered from a man aged 30 to 39 who received the YFV17D yellow fever vaccine. CDR3s include the opening cysteine and the closing phenylalanine or tryptophan. Fields, in order: clone size, V gene, D gene, J gene, CDR3 DNA, CDR3 protein. A D gene is named only where the DNA matches it firmly. For some rows the clone size is stated as once, few or many, or as a class when expanded; others skip it.

>many|TRBV12-3/TRBV12-4|TRBD2|TRBJ2-5
TGTGCCAGCAGTTCAATTGGGACTAGCGATGAGGAGACCCAGTACTTC
CASSSIGTSDEETQYF
>many|TRBV5-6|-|TRBJ2-1
TGTGCCAGCAGCTTGGCGTCCCACAATGAGCAGTTCTTC
CASSLASHNEQFF
>few|TRBV20-1|-|TRBJ1-1
TGCAGTGCTAGGTTACCGGGGATGAACACTGAAGCTTTCTTT
CSARLPGMNTEAFF
>many|TRBV7-2|-|TRBJ2-3
TGTGCCAGCAGCGTCCTGGGGGGCTCAGATACGCAGTATTTT
CASSVLGGSDTQYF
>-|TRBV7-2|-|TRBJ2-3
TGTGCCAGCAGCGTGGGACTGGGGCTCACAGATACGCAGTATTTT
CASSVGLGLTDTQYF
>many|TRBV7-9|-|TRBJ1-2
TGTGCCAGCAGCTTTGGGGAGGCCTATGGCTACACCTTC
CASSFGEAYGYTF
>few|TRBV20-1|TRBD1|TRBJ2-1
TGCAGTGCTACAACAGGGGGCTCCTACAATGAGCAGTTCTTC
CSATTGGSYNEQFF
>many|TRBV14|-|TRBJ2-1
TGTGCCAGCAGCCTGGCGGGGATTTTCCTAGGCAATGAGCAGTTCTTC
CASSLAGIFLGNEQFF
>few|TRBV27|TRBD2|TRBJ2-1
TGTGCCAGCAGTCCCCCCCGACTAGCGGGAGGGCATGAGCAGTTCTTC
CASSPPRLAGGHEQFF
>many|TRBV9|TRBD2|TRBJ2-1
TGTGCCAGCAGCCCGGGACTAGTCTTAGATGAGCAGTTCTTC
CASSPGLVLDEQFF
>many|TRBV6-1|-|TRBJ2-2
TGTGCCAGCAGCCAACCCGACCATAACACCGGGGAGCTGTTTTTT
CASSQPDHNTGELFF
>many|TRBV9|-|TRBJ2-5
TGTGCCAGCAGCGTAGATGGACAGACCACCCAAGAGACCCAGTACTTC
CASSVDGQTTQETQYF
>many|TRBV12-3/TRBV12-4|-|TRBJ2-7
TGTGCCAGCGCCTTCGGTATCTACGAGCAGTACTTC
CASAFGIYEQYF
>many|TRBV20-1|-|TRBJ2-1
TGCAGTGCTAGCTTGGGTTTTACCTACAATGAGCAGTTCTTC
CSASLGFTYNEQFF
>few|TRBV6-1|TRBD2|TRBJ2-3
TGTGCCAGCAGTACGGGACTAGCGGTCACAGATACGCAGTATTTT
CASSTGLAVTDTQYF
>many|TRBV29-1|-|TRBJ2-1
TGCAGCGTTGAAGGGGCAGGGTCCTACAATGAGCAGTTCTTC
CSVEGAGSYNEQFF
>many|TRBV20-1|TRBD1|TRBJ2-7
TGCAGTGCTAGAGAGGGACAGGGCCCCTACGAGCAGTACTTC
CSAREGQGPYEQYF
>many|TRBV5-1|-|TRBJ1-1
TGCGCCAGCAGCTTGGGGGCAGGGGTCAACACTGAAGCTTTCTTT
CASSLGAGVNTEAFF
>many|TRBV25-1|-|TRBJ2-2
TGTGCCAGCAGTGAATTCTTTACCACCGGGGAGCTGTTTTTT
CASSEFFTTGELFF
>-|TRBV7-3|-|TRBJ2-5
TGTGCCAGCAGCTCGTTAGGTGGAGAGACCCAGTACTTC
CASSSLGGETQYF
>many|TRBV28|-|TRBJ2-7
TGTGCCAGCGACCCTCGTGGGGGCTACGAGCAGTACTTC
CASDPRGGYEQYF
>-|TRBV7-9|-|TRBJ2-2
TGTGCCAGCCCCATTGTTGGGAACACCGGGGAGCTGTTTTTT
CASPIVGNTGELFF
>many|TRBV9|TRBD2|TRBJ2-7
TGTGCCAGCAGCTCAGGCCCCTCGGGGGGGCCTATTTACGAGCAGTACTTC
CASSSGPSGGPIYEQYF
>many|TRBV6-5|-|TRBJ2-7
TGTGCCAGCAGTTACAGGGCCCACGGTTCCGAGCAGTACTTC
CASSYRAHGSEQYF
>-|TRBV2|-|TRBJ1-6
TGTGCCAGCAGCCTGACCCAGGCCAGTAGCTCCTATAATTCACCCCTCCACTTT
CASSLTQASSSYNSPLHF
>many|TRBV5-1|-|TRBJ2-3
TGCGCCAGCAGCTTGGTGCCAGCAAACACAGATACGCAGTATTTT
CASSLVPANTDTQYF
>few|TRBV12-3/TRBV12-4|-|TRBJ2-1
TGTGCCAGCAGTTTAGGGGCCGGGGGTCAGCTCAATGAGCAGTTCTTC
CASSLGAGGQLNEQFF
>few|TRBV7-2|TRBD1|TRBJ1-6
TGTGCCAGCAGCAGGGACAGGGGACCCTCACCCCTCCACTTT
CASSRDRGPSPLHF
>many|TRBV6-2/TRBV6-3|TRBD1|TRBJ1-5
TGTGCCAGCAGACCCCATCAGAAAACAGGGGATCCAATTGTGATGTGTCAGCCCCAGCATTTT
CASRPHQKTGDPIVMCQPQHF
>-|TRBV20-1|-|TRBJ1-1
TGCAGTGCCTCAGTGAACACTGAAGCTTTCTTT
CSASVNTEAFF
>many|TRBV27|TRBD2|TRBJ2-1
TGTGCCAGCAGTTTGGCTAGCGGGAATAACTACAATGAGCAGTTCTTC
CASSLASGNNYNEQFF
>many|TRBV30|-|TRBJ2-7
TGTGCCTGGAGTTCCGGGGTCGAGCAGTACTTC
CAWSSGVEQYF
>-|TRBV7-7|TRBD2|TRBJ2-1
TGTGCCAGCAGCTTAGGGGTTGGGACTAGCGGGAGGGCCGGTGAGCAGTTCTTC
CASSLGVGTSGRAGEQFF
>-|TRBV11-2|-|TRBJ1-6
TGTGCCAGCAGCTTATTGCTCGACAGAAGCTCCTATAATTCACCCCTCCACTTT
CASSLLLDRSSYNSPLHF
>many|TRBV5-1|-|TRBJ2-1
TGCGCCAGCAGCTTGGCATGGGGTAATGAGCAGTTCTTC
CASSLAWGNEQFF
>few|TRBV2|-|TRBJ2-1
TGTGCCAGCAGTGAGGCAGGGGGGGAGCAGTTCTTC
CASSEAGGEQFF
>many|TRBV19|-|TRBJ2-7
TGTGCCAGTAGTATATCCTGGGGGGCGGTCTACGAGCAGTACTTC
CASSISWGAVYEQYF
>-|TRBV20-1|-|TRBJ2-7
TGCAGTACCGCCTCCAGCGAGACCTACGAGCAGTACTTC
CSTASSETYEQYF
>many|TRBV27|-|TRBJ2-7
TGTGCCAGCAGTTATGGACATACCTACGAGCAGTACTTC
CASSYGHTYEQYF
>many|TRBV9|-|TRBJ2-1
TGTGCCAGCAGCGTAAGCAATGAGCAGTTCTTC
CASSVSNEQFF
>many|TRBV4-3|-|TRBJ2-5
TGCGCCAGCAGCCTGACGAGGGGGATAAGGGAGACCCAGTACTTC
CASSLTRGIRETQYF
>many|TRBV6-2/TRBV6-3|-|TRBJ2-7
TGTGCCAGCAGTTACACCTCAAATGTGCAGTACTTC
CASSYTSNVQYF